The 9 T cell receptor beta chains reported below all come from one sample, sequenced in a study of sequential checkpoint blockade in melanoma (dated by TCRdb to the late 2010s). Library method: the immunoSEQ multiplex PCR assay. In TCRdb, the immuneACCESS table is reduced to in-frame sequences with V and J assigned. These tables do not hold every clone; where another copy was compared, an unresolved V gene accounts for under half, and the others remain unexplained. A total of more than 25,000 clones appear in this sample, about 88% of them only once. The top ten hold approximately 14% of the sample. The treatment or condition label here, explained by the study, means: randomized to nivolumab then ipilimumab (arm A) or the reverse (arm B). The sample here was CD8+ T cells sorted from blood (inferred from file names), taken from a patient given nivolumab and ipilimumab in sequence. All receptors derive from a human donor with melanoma.

V and J are TRBV30 and TRBJ1-2, with TRBD1 identical over 7 bases. CDR3 length: 14 amino acids. The V gene's germline CDR1 is GTSNPN and CDR2 SVGIG (reference sequence). V lost 0 bases to trimming and J lost 4 bases; unmatched junction nucleotides: 5. DNA of the CDR3: TGTGCCTGGAGTGTACGGGGGACAGCCTATGGCTACACCTTC. Its translation is CAWSVRGTAYGYTF.

The chain employs TRBV7-2 and TRBJ2-3; TRBD2 matches at 8 bases. This CDR3 is built from 16 residues. Germline trimming cut 1 base from V and 0 bases from J; bases unmatched to any gene: 3. Per germline, CDR1 SGHTA and CDR2 FQGNSA. The CDR3 region has the DNA TGTGCCAGCAGCTTAGTAGGCGGGAGGAGCACAGATACGCAGTATTTT. Protein product: CASSLVGGRSTDTQYF.

This clone occurred once. The gene calls are TRBV7-9 and TRBJ2-3; D not resolved. V was cut by 7 bases and J by 6 bases, with 14 bases left in between. Germline V lookup: CDR1 SEHNR, CDR2 FQNEAQ (reference sequence). The CDR3 loop spans 13 amino acids. The CDR3 bases are TGTGCCAGCACTCCTTTCTTATCGGATACGCAGTATTTT. Amino acids: CASTPFLSDTQYF.

V and J are TRBV5-1 and TRBJ1-1, with D uncertain. The V end was cut by 0 bases, the J end by 2 bases, with 11 bases between. Germline V gives CDR1 SGHRS, CDR2 YFSETQ. The CDR3 is made up of 15 amino acids. The CDR3 DNA follows: TGCGCCAGCAGCTTGGTGGTACAGCCAAACACTGAAGCTTTCTTT. Encoded protein: CASSLVVQPNTEAFF. The full variable domain, rest sourced from reference TRBV5-1 and TRBJ1-1, is KAGVTQTPRYLIKTRGQQVTLSCSPISGHRSVSWYQQTPGQGLQFLFEYFSETQRNKGNFPGRFSGRQFSNSRSEMNVSTLELGDSALYLCASSLVVQPNTEAFFGQGTRLTVV.

This clone was counted a single time. The chain uses TRBV4-2 and TRBJ1-1; D is unresolved. CDR1 and CDR2 from the germline V gene are LGHNA and YNFKEQ. There are 15 residues in the CDR3. Trimming removed 1 base from V and 0 bases from J, with 9 bases in between. This CDR3 reads CASSQAMTMNTEAFF. CDR3 nucleotide sequence: TGTGCCAGCAGCCAAGCTATGACAATGAACACTGAAGCTTTCTTT.

The V gene is TRBV28, the J gene TRBJ1-5, with 11 bases lining up with TRBD1. The germline V gene has CDR1 MDHEN and CDR2 SYDVKM. The CDR3 extends over 14 amino acids. Trimming took 6 bases from V and 7 from J; bases not matched to a gene: 5. CDR3 sequence (DNA): TGTGCCAGCAGCCTAGGACAGGGGGCACAGCCCCAGCATTTT. Translated, it gives CASSLGQGAQPQHF. The full variable domain, with the rest looked up from reference TRBV28 and TRBJ1-5, is DVKVTQSSRYLVKRTGEKVFLECVQDMDHENMFWYRQDPGLGLRLIYFSYDVKMKEKGDIPEGYSVSREKKERFSLILESASTNQTSMYLCASSLGQGAQPQHFGDGTRLSIL.

The chain employs TRBV7-9 and TRBJ1-2, with D uncertain. This CDR3 contains 14 residues. CDR1 and CDR2 (germline): SEHNR, FQNEAQ (reference sequence). Trimming pared 5 bases from V and 3 bases from J, leaving 13 bases between. The chain's CDR3 is CASSPPGNYYGYTF. The CDR3 coding sequence is TGTGCCAGCAGCCCCCCAGGAAATTACTATGGCTACACCTTC.

CDR3 sequence reads: CASRPRDSFLYGYTF. In DNA, the CDR3 is TGTGCCAGCAGGCCCCGGGACAGCTTTCTCTATGGCTACACCTTC. The chain is built from TRBV6-1 and TRBJ1-2; TRBD1 matches at 7 bases. The junction had 11 bases not matched to a gene; V was cut back by 6 bases and J by 4 bases. CDR1 is MNHNS and CDR2 is SASEGT in the germline V gene. There are 15 residues in the CDR3.

This clone is a singleton in its sample. V is TRBV29-1 and J is TRBJ2-2, with 7 bases identical to TRBD2. The CDR3 is made up of 14 amino acids. The trim removed 2 bases at V and 7 bases at J, leaving 7 bases unmatched. In germline, CDR1 is SQVTM, CDR2 ANQGSEA. The CDR3 coding sequence is TGCAGCGTTGAACTAGGGAGGGTTCACGGGGAGCTGTTTTTT. Translation gives CSVELGRVHGELFF.